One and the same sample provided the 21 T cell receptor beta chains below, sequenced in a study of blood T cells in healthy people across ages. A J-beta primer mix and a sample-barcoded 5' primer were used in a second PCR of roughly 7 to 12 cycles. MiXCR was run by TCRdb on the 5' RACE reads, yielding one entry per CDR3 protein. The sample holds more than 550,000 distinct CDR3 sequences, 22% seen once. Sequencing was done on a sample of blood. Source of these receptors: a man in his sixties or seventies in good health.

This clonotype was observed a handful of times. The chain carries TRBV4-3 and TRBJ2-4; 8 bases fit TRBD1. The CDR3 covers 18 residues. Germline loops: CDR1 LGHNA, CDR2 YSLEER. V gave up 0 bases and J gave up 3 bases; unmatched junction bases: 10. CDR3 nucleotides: TGCGCCAGCAGCCAAGATTTACCCAGGGGGCTTGGCAAAAACATTCAGTACTTC. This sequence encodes CASSQDLPRGLGKNIQYF.

CDR3 DNA: TGTGCCAGCAGCTTAGGGGTAATCGGGGGCCCTAGTTCACCCCTCCACTTT. Translating gives CASSLGVIGGPSSPLHF. The chain carries TRBV7-2 and TRBJ1-6, with a weak D call TRBD1 (6 bases). The CDR3 contains 17 residues. CDR1 is SGHTA, CDR2 FQGNSA, per germline. Trimming shortened V by 1 base and J by 9 bases, and 19 bases separated the two germline ends.

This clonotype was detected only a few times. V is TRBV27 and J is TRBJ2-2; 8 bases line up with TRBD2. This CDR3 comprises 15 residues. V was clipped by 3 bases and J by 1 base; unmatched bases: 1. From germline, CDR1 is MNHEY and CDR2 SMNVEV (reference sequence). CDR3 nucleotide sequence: TGTGCCAGCAGTTTTAGCGGGGTGAACACCGGGGAGCTGTTTTTT. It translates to CASSFSGVNTGELFF.

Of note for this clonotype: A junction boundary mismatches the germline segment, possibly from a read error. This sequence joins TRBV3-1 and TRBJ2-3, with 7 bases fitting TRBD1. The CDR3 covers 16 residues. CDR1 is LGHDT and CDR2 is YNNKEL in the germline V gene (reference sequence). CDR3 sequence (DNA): TGTGCCAGCAGCCCCGGGGACAGACTACGCACAGATATGCAGTATTTT. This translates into CASSPGDRLRTDMQYF.

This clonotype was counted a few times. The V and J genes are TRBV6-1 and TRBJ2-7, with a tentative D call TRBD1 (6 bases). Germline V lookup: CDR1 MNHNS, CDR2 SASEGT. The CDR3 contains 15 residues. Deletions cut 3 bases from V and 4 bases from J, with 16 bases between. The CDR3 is CASSDLTGSDYEQYF. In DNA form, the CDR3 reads TGTGCCAGCAGTGATCTAACAGGGTCCGATTACGAGCAGTACTTC.

CDR3 DNA sequence: TGTGCCAGCAGTTACTCGGGGGTTACGAGCAATCAGCCCCAGCATTTT. It codes for CASSYSGVTSNQPQHF. The V and J genes are TRBV6-6 and TRBJ1-5, with a possible D match to TRBD1 (5 bases). Germline V gives CDR1 MNHNY, CDR2 SVGAGI (reference sequence). With 0 bases removed from V and 1 base from J, the gap between germline ends came to 10 bases. The CDR3 consists of 16 residues.

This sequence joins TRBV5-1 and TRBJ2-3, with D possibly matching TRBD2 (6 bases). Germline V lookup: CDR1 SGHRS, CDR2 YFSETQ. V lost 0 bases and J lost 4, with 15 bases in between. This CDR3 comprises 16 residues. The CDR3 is CASSLDSGSKSDTQYF. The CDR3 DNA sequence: TGCGCCAGCAGCTTGGATAGCGGATCTAAATCAGATACGCAGTATTTT. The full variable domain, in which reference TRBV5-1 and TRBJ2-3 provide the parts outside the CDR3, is KAGVTQTPRYLIKTRGQQVTLSCSPISGHRSVSWYQQTPGQGLQFLFEYFSETQRNKGNFPGRFSGRQFSNSRSEMNVSTLELGDSALYLCASSLDSGSKSDTQYFGPGTRLTVL.

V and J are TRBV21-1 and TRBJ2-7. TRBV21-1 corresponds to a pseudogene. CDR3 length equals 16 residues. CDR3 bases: TGTGCCAGCAGCAAAGCTGGCGACTCGTACTCCTACGAGCAGTACTTC. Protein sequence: CASSKAGDSYSYEQYF.

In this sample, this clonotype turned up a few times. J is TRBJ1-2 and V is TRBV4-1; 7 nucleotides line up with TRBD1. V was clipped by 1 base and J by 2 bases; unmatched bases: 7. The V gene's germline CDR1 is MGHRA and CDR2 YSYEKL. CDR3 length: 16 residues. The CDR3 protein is CASSQATEGANYGYTF. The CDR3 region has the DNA TGCGCCAGCAGCCAAGCCACCGAGGGGGCCAACTATGGCTACACCTTC.

CDR3 DNA sequence: TGTGCCACCAGTGACGGAACCCAGCCGAGGGGAAGAGAGACCCAGTACTTC. It codes for CATSDGTQPRGRETQYF. The chain combines TRBV24-1 with TRBJ2-1; D may correspond to TRBD1 or TRBD2 (5 bases each). The J call may not be correct, given that the DNA end is closer to TRBJ2-5. This CDR3 is built from 17 residues. The germline gives CDR1 KGHDR, CDR2 SFDVKD.

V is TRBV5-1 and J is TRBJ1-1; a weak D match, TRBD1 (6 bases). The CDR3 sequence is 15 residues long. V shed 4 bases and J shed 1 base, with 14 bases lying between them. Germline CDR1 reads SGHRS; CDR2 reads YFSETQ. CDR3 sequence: CASSPTGGPNTEAFF. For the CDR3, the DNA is TGCGCCAGCAGCCCTACTGGGGGCCCGAACACTGAAGCTTTCTTT.

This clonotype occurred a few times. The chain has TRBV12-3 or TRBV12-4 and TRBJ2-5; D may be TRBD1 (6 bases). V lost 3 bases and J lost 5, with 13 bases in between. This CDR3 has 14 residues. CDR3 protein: CASSFLGAAETQYF. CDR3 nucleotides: TGTGCCAGCAGTTTCTTGGGGGCCGCTGAGACCCAGTACTTC.

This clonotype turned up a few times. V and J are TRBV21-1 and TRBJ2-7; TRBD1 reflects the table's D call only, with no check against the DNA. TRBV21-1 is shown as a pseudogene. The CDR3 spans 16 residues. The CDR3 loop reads CASSKEVSGRGYEQYV. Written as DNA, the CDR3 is TGTGCCAGCAGCAAAGAAGTATCGGGAAGGGGCTACGAGCAGTACGTC.

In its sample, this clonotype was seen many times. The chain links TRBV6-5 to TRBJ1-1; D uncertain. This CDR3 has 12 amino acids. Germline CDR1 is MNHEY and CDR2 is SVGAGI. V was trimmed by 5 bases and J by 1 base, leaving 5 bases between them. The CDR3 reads CASSTQNTEAFF. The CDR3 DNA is TGTGCCAGCAGTACTCAGAACACTGAAGCTTTCTTT.

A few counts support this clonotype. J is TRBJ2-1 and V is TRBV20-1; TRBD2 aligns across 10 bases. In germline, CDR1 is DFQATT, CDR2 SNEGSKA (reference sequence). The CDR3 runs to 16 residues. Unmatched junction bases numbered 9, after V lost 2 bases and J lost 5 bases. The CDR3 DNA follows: TGCAGTGCTAGATTGACTAGCGGGCTGCCAAACAATGAGCAGTTCTTC. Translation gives CSARLTSGLPNNEQFF.

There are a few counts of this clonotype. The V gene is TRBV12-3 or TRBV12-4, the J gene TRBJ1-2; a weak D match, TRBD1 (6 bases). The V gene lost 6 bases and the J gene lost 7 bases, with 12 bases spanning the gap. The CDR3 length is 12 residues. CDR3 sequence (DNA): TGTGCCAGCAGCCGTACAGGGTTTGGCTACACCTTC. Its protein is CASSRTGFGYTF.

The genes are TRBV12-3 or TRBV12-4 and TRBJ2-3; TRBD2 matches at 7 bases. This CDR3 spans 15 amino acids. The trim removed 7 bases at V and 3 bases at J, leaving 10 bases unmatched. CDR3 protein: CASIMGGYRTDTQYF. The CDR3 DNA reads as TGTGCCAGCATCATGGGGGGGTATAGAACAGATACGCAGTATTTT.

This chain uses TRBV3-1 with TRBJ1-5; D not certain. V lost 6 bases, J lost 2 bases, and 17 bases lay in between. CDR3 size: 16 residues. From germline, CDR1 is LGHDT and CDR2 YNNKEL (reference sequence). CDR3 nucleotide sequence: TGTGCCAGCAGTCGAAACACGGCGGCATGCAATCAGCCCCAGCATTTT. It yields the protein CASSRNTAACNQPQHF.

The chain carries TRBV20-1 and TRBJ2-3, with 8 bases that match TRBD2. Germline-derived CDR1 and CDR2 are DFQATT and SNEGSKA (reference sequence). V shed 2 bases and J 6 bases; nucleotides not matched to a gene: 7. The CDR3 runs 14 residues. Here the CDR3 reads CSARSPGLADTQYF. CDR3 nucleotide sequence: TGCAGTGCTAGATCCCCCGGACTAGCTGATACGCAGTATTTT.

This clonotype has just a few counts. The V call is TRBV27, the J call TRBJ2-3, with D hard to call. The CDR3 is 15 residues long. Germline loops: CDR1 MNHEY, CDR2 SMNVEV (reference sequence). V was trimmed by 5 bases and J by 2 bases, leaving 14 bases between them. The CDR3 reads CASSERRGNTDTQYF. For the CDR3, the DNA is TGTGCCAGCAGTGAACGTCGCGGAAACACAGATACGCAGTATTTT.

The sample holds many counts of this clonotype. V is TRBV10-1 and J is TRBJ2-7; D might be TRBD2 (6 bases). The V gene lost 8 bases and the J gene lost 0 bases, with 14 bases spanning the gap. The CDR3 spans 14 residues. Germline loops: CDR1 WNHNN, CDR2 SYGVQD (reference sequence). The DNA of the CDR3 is TGCGCCAGCGGGTCCGGGACTCGCTCCTACGAGCAGTACTTC. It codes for CASGSGTRSYEQYF.